This TCR beta chain was identified in a study of T cells after yellow fever vaccination (dated by TCRdb to between 2019 and 2020). The study in broad terms: Libraries from fractions with low cell numbers were prepared with the SMART-Seq v4 Ultra Low Input RNA kit. Two healthy male donors, one aged 18 to 30 and one aged 30 to 40 years, were included in the cohort. To track T-cell clones before and after primary and booster YFV17D yellow fever vaccination, bulk TCR alpha and beta repertoires were sequenced longitudinally. Blood was collected at multiple timepoints before and after primary and secondary immunization, and bulk PBMC replicates and cell subsets were isolated.

The CDR3 starts with the cysteine, ends with the phenylalanine, and has 12 residues. Only CDR3 DNA remains: 36 bases, in frame from the first base. V is reduced by 3 bases and J by 2 bases, leaving a spacing of 8 bases between them. Via the germline V gene (reference sequence), CDR1 is GTSNPN and CDR2 SVGIG. Points the paper makes about the study in general: Most clones expanded after primary vaccination (around 96% of CD4 and 80% to 90% of CD8) were re-detected after the booster, suggesting that broad memory maintenance occurred. Compared with the primary T-cell response, the secondary T-cell response was weaker but faster, peaking on day 5 rather than day 15. Computational filtering was needed because FACS-sorted repertoires could contain abundant contaminating clonotypes from the bulk population. A small share of clonotypes occurred in both CD4 and CD8 compartments, likely arising from convergent recombination. Because only two donors were included in the study, the extent to which the findings can be generalized is limited.

Data came from an Illumina NovaSeq 6000. Synthesis of TCR cDNA relied on 5'RACE template switching, a step that introduced a universal primer site along with unique molecular identifiers. Priming for cDNA synthesis came from both the TCR alpha and TCR beta constant segments. Library amplification used two PCR steps, and the second PCR step added sample barcodes and sequencing adapters. Libraries were sequenced on Illumina HiSeq 2500 (2x100 bp) or NovaSeq (2x150 bp). Turning to the authors' computational methods: Demultiplexing of reads and collapsing into UMI consensus sequences were performed with MIGEC, and V(D)J alignment was carried out with MiXCR. Vaccine-responding clonotypes were identified with edgeR using replicate PBMC samples, with FDR below 0.01 and a log2 fold change above 5 up to day 15 being required. CD4 or CD8 identity was assigned to each bulk clonotype according to whether the clonotype was present at higher abundance in the sequenced CD4 repertoire or the sequenced CD8 repertoire. TCRdb reworked the public reads: Q25 trimming with fastp, MiXCR clone assembly, productive beta chains retained. Records with the same CDR3 protein are collapsed into one entry carrying the most frequent genes and DNA. For this entry, the V and J calls and clone size follow TCRdb and not the study's own pipeline. This sample is represented by more than 95,000 distinct CDR3 sequences; about 8.2% of them were singletons. Clones ranked in the top ten supply about 40% of the sample.

The treatment or condition label, read with the paper, signifies: live attenuated yellow fever vaccine strain. PBMCs were isolated from peripheral blood using a standard Ficoll-Paque protocol. Dynabeads CD4 and CD8 positive selection kits were used to isolate CD4 and CD8 T-cell fractions. RNA was extracted with TriZol from bulk PBMCs, CD4 and CD8 fractions, and dextramer-positive and dextramer-negative fractions. A few counts support this clonotype. Its antigen has not been determined. No much larger clone is present one base from it, and per-base qualities are unavailable. The chain couples TRBV30 to TRBJ2-7; matching of 5 bases hints at TRBD1 as the D gene. This receptor was identified in a man between 18 and 29 years old who received the YFV17D yellow fever vaccine. The source material was CD8+ T cells sorted from PBMCs, sampled on the day of the yellow fever booster vaccination. CDR3 loop: CAWSQGTYEQYF. The nucleotide sequence is given as TGTGCCTGGAGCCAGGGTACCTACGAGCAGTACTTC. With the portions outside the CDR3 filled from the reference TRBV30 and TRBJ2-7 genes, the complete variable region becomes SQTIHQWPATLVQPVGSPLSLECTVEGTSNPNLYWYRQAAGRGLQLLFYSVGIGQISSEVPQNLSASRPQDRQFILSSKKLLLSDSGFYLCAWSQGTYEQYFGPGTRLTVT.